Presented here are 3 T cell receptor beta chains from one specimen sequenced in a study of blood T cells in healthy people across ages. Alongside a J-beta primer mix, a sample-barcoded 5' primer served in a second PCR lasting roughly 6 to 11 cycles. In TCRdb, the 5' RACE reads were re-called with MiXCR into one record per CDR3 protein. The repertoire holds about 1.6 million distinct CDR3 sequences, with around 35% as singletons. Sequencing was carried out using blood. The receptors stem from a woman between 25 and 40 years old in good health.

The gene calls are TRBV20-1 and TRBJ2-1, with TRBD2 matching over 9 bases. Germline lookup yields CDR1 DFQATT and CDR2 SNEGSKA (reference sequence). V lost 4 bases and J lost 3; bases outside the gene matches: 16. The CDR3 loop spans 18 amino acids. DNA of the CDR3: TGCAGTGCTACAACAGGGCCCTCAGCGGGGGGCTTCTACAATGAGCAGTTCTTC. Its protein is CSATTGPSAGGFYNEQFF.

The table lists this clonotype with a few counts. A read error may explain this, as a much larger clone is one base away. The CDR3 region is CASSVDLAENERFF. In nucleotides, the CDR3 is TGTGCCAGCAGCGTAGACCTAGCGGAGAATGAGCGGTTCTTC. The chain joins TRBV9 to TRBJ2-1; 7 positions match TRBD2. Germline V CDR1 and CDR2: SGDLS, YYNGEE. The CDR3 spans 14 residues.

The chain carries TRBV12-3 or TRBV12-4 and TRBJ2-1; no clear D. V lost 5 bases to trimming and J lost 6 bases, with 5 bases between them. This CDR3 spans 11 amino acids. The CDR3 nucleotides read TGTGCCAGCAGTAAGATCAATGAGCAGTTCTTC. Residues: CASSKINEQFF.